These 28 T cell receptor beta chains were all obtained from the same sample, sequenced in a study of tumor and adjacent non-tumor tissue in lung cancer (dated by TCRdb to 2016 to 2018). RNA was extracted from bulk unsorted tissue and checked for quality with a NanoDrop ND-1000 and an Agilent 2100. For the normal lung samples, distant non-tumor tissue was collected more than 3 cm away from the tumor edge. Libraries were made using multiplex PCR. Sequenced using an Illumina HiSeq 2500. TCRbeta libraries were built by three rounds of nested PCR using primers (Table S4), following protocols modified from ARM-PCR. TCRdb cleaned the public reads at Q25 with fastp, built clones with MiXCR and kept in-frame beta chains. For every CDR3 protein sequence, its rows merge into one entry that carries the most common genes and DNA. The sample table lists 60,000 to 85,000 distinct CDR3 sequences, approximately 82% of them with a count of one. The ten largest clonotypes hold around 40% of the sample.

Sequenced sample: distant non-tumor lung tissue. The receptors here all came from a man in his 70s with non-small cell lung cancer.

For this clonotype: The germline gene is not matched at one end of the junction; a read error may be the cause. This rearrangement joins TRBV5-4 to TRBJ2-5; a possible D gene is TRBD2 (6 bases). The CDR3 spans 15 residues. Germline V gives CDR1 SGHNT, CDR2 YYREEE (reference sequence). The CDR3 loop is CAISWRGGNQETQCF. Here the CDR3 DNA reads TGTGCCATCAGCTGGCGGGGAGGTAACCAAGAGACCCAGTGCTTC. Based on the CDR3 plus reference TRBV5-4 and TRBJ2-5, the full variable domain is ETGVTQSPTHLIKTRGQQVTLRCSSQSGHNTVSWYQQALGQGPQFIFQYYREEENGRGNFPPRFSGLQFPNYSSELNVNALELDDSALYLCAISWRGGNQETQCFGPGTRLLVL.

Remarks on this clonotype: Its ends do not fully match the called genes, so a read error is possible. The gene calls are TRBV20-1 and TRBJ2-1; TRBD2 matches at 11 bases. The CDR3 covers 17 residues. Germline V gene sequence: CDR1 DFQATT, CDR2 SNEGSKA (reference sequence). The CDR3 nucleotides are TGCAGTGCTAGAGATATTAAGATTAGCGGGAGGGCCAATGAGCAGTTCTTT. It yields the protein CSARDIKISGRANEQFF.

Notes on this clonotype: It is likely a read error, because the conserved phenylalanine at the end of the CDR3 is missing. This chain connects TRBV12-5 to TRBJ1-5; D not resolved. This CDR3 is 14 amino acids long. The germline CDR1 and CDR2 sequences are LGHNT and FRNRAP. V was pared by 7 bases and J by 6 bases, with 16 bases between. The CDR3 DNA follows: TGTGCTAGTGCCCCTACCGCTGGCAGTCAGCCCCAGCATTGT. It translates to CASAPTAGSQPQHC.

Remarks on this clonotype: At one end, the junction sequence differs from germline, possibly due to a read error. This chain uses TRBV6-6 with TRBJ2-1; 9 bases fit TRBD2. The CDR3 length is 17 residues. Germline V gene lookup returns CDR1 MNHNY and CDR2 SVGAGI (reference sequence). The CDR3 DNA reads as TGTGCTAGCAGTAACCCGGGACTAGCAGGAGGCGTATGTGAGCAGTTCTTC. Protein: CASSNPGLAGGVCEQFF.

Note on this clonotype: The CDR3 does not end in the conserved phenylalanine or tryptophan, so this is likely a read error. The CDR3 region is CVSSVQGRNQPQHS. For the CDR3, the DNA is TGTGTCAGCAGCGTGCAGGGCCGCAATCAGCCCCAGCATTCT. V and J are TRBV5-4 and TRBJ1-5; possibly TRBD1 for D (5 bases). This CDR3 comprises 14 residues. Germline CDR1 is SGHNT and CDR2 is YYREEE (reference sequence).

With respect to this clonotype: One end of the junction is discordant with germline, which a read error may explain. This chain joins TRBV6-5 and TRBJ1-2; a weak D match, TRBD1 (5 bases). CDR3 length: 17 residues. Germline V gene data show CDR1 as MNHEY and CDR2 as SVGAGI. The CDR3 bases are TGTGCCAGCACTTACTTACGGGGTGGGGGAGTCAACTATGGCTACACCTTC. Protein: CASTYLRGGGVNYGYTF.

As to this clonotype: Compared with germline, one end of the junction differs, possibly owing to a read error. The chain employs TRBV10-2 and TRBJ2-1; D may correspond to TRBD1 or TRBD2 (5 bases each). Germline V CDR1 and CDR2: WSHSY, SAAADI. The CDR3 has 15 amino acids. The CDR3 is CASMSPGPSSHEQFF. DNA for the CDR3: TGCGCCAGCATGTCCCCGGGACCCTCTTCTCATGAACAGTTCTTT.

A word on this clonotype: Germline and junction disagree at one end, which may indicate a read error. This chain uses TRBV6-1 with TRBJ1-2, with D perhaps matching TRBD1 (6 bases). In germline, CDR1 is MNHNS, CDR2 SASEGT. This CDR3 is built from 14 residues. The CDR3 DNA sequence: TGTGCCAGCAGTGCGGACAGAAACCAGTATGACTACACCTTC. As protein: CASSADRNQYDYTF.

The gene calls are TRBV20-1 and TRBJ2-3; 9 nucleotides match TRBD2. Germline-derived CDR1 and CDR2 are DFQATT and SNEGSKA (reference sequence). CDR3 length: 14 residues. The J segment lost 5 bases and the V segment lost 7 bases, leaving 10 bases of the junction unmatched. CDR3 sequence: CSVAVAGDKDTQYF. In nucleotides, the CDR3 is TGCAGTGTCGCAGTAGCGGGAGACAAAGATACGCAGTATTTT.

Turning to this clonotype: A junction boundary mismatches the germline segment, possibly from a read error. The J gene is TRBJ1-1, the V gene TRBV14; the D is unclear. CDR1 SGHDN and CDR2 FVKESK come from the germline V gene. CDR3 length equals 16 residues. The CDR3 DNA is TGTGCCAGCAGCCATGATGGCGCGGGGAGATGGACTGAGGCTTTCTTT. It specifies CASSHDGAGRWTEAFF.

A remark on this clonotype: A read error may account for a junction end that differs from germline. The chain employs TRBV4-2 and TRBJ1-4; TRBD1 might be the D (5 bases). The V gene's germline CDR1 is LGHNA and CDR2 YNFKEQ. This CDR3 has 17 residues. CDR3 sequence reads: CASNQVPLGVANEILFF. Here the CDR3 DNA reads TGTGCCAGCAATCAAGTACCGTTGGGGGTAGCTAATGAAATACTGTTTTTT.

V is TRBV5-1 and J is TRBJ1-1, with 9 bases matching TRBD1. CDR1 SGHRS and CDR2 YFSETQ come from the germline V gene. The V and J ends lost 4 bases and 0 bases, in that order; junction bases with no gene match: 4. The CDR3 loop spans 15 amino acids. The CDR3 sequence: CASSDRDRVNTEAFF. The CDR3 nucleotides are TGCGCCAGCAGCGACCGGGACAGGGTGAACACTGAAGCTTTCTTT.

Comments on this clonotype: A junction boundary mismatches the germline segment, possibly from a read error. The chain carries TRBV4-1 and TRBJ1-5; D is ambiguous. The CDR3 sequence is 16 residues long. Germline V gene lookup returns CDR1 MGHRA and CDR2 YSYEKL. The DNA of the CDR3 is TGCGCCAGCAGCCAAGAGCCGACCTTTAGCAATCAGGCCCAACATTTT. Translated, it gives CASSQEPTFSNQAQHF.

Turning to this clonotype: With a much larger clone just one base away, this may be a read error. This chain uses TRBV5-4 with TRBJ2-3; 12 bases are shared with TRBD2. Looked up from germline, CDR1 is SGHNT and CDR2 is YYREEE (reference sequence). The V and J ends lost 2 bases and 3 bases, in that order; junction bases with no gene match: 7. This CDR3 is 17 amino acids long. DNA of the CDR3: TGTGCCAGCAGCTTCAATGCCGGGACTAGCGGGACAGATACGCAGTATTTT. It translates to CASSFNAGTSGTDTQYF. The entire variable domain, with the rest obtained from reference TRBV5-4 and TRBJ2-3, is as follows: ETGVTQSPTHLIKTRGQQVTLRCSSQSGHNTVSWYQQALGQGPQFIFQYYREEENGRGNFPPRFSGLQFPNYSSELNVNALELDDSALYLCASSFNAGTSGTDTQYFGPGTRLTVL.

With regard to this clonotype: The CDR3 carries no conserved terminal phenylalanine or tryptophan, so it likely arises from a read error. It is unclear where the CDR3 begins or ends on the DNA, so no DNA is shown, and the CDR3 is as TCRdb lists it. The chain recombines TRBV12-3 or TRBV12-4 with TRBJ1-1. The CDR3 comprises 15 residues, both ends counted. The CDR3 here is CASNPERLGDTEASL.

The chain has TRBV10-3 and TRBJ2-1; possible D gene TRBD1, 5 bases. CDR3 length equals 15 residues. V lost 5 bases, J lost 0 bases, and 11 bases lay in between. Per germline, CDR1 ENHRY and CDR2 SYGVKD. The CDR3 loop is CAISQKGNSYNEQFF. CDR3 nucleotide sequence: TGTGCCATCAGTCAGAAGGGGAACTCCTACAATGAGCAGTTCTTC.

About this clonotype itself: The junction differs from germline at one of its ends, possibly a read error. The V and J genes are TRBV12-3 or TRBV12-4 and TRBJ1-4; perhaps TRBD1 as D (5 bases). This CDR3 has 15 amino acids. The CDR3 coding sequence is TGTACCAGGAGCGTACAGGCAGGGAATAATGACAAACTGTTTTTT. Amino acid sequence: CTRSVQAGNNDKLFF.

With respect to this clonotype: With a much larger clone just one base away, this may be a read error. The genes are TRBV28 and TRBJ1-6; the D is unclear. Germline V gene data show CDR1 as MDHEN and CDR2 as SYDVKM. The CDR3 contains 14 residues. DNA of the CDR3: TGTGCCAGCAGTTTGATGGTAACAAATTCATCCCTCCACTTT. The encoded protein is CASSLMVTNSSLHF.

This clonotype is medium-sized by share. The CDR3 protein is CASNLGTGTYEQYF. The CDR3 DNA sequence: TGTGCCAGCAACTTGGGGACGGGGACCTACGAGCAGTACTTC. The chain has TRBV11-2 and TRBJ2-7; either TRBD1 or TRBD2 may supply D (5 bases each). V shed 7 bases and J shed 2 bases, with 15 bases lying between them. The V gene's germline CDR1 is SGHAT and CDR2 FQNNGV. CDR3 size: 14 residues.

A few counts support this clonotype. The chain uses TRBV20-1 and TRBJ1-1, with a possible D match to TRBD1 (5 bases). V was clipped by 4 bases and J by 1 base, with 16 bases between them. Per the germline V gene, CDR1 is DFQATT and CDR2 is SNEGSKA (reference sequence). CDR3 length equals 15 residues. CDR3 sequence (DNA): TGCAGTGCTATCCCCTCCCGACAGACGAACACTGAAGCTTTCTTT. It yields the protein CSAIPSRQTNTEAFF.

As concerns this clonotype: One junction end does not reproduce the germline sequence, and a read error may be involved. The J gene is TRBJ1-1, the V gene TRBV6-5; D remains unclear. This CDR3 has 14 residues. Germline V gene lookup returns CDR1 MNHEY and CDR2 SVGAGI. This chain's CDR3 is CASSYSAARTEVFF. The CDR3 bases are TGTGCCAGCAGTTACAGCGCCGCAAGGACTGAAGTTTTCTTT.

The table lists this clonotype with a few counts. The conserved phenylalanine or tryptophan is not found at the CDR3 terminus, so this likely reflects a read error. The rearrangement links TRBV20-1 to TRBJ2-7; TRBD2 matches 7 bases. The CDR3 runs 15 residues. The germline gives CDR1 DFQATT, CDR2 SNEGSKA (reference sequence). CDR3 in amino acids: CSVREGLVGTYEQYI. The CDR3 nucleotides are TGCAGTGTTAGAGAAGGACTAGTTGGGACCTACGAGCAGTACATC.

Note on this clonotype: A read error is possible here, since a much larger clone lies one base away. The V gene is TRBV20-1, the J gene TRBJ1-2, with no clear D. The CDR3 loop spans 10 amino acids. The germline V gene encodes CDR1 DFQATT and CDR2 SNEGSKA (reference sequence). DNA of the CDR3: TGCAATGCTACCGGATATGGCTACACCTTC. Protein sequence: CNATGYGYTF.

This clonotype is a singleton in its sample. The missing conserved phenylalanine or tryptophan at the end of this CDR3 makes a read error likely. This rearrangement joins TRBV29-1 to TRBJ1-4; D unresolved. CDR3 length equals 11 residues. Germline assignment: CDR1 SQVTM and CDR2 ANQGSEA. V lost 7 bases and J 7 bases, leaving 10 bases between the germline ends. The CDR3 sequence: CSGTEGEKLFY. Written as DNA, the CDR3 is TGCAGCGGGACGGAAGGTGAAAAACTGTTTTAT.

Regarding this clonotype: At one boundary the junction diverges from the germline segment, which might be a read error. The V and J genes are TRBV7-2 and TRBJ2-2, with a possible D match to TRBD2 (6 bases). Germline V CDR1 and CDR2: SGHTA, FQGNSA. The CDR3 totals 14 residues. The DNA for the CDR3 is TGTGCCAGCAGCTTAAGTGGGCGGGGCGGGGAGCTGATTTTT. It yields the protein CASSLSGRGGELIF.

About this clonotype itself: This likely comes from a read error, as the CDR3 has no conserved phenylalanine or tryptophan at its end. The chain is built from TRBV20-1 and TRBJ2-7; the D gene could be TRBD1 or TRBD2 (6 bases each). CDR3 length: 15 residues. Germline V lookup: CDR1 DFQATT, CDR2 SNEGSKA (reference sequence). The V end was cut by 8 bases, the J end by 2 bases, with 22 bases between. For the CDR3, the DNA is TGCAGTTTTAGAGAAGGACAAGGGGGGACCTACGAGCAGTACTTG. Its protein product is CSFREGQGGTYEQYL.

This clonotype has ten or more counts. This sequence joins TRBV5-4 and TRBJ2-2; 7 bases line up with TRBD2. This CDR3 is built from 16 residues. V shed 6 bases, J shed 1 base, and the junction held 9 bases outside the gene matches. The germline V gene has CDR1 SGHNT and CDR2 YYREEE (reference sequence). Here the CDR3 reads CASKREGIGNTGELFF. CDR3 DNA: TGTGCCAGCAAAAGGGAGGGTATTGGGAACACCGGGGAGCTGTTTTTT.

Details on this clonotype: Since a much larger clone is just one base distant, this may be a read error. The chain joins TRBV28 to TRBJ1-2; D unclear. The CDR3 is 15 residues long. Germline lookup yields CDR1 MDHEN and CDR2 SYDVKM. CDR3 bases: TGTGACAGCAGTTTGGTCGGACTGCCCGGTAGTGGCTACACCTTC. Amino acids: CDSSLVGLPGSGYTF.